These T cell receptor beta chains were read from a single sample in a study of CD8 T cells in ankylosing spondylitis. TCRdb processed the 5' RACE reads anew with MiXCR; each CDR3 protein has one entry. The data contain hundreds of thousands of distinct CDR3 sequences, less than 25% of them singletons. Sequencing was carried out using blood, either unsorted or a sorted T cell fraction (not recorded which). The source is a female donor with ankylosing spondylitis or in good health (not recorded which). The CDR3 runs from the conserved cysteine through the conserved F or W. The order of the fields is V gene, D gene, clone size, J gene, CDR3 DNA, CDR3 protein. D genes are given only for firm matches. The size entry is marked missing in some rows and otherwise reads once, few, many or a size class.

>TRBV7-3|TRBD1|many|TRBJ1-2
TGTGCCAGCAGCTCCGGGACAGGGCGCGGCTACACCTTC
CASSSGTGRGYTF
>TRBV6-2/TRBV6-3|NA|NA|TRBJ2-1
TGTGCCAGCAGTTACCCCGACATCTACAATGAGCAGTTCTTC
CASSYPDIYNEQFF
>TRBV29-1|NA|many|TRBJ2-1
TGCAGCGTTGGAGCCTCCCCCTACAATGAGCAGTTCTTC
CSVGASPYNEQFF
>TRBV6-1|TRBD1|few|TRBJ1-5
TGTGCCAGCAGTCGACAGGGGGGGGCTCCCCAGCATTTT
CASSRQGGAPQHF
>TRBV12-3/TRBV12-4|NA|few|TRBJ2-1
TGTGCCAGCAGTTTTGGGCCAACCTTCTCCTACAATGAGCAGTTCTTC
CASSFGPTFSYNEQFF
>TRBV7-2|NA|NA|TRBJ2-3
TGTGCCAGCAACACCGGAGGCGGGTTAGATACGCAGTATTTT
CASNTGGGLDTQYF
>TRBV5-1|TRBD2|NA|TRBJ2-1
TGCGCCAGCAGCCCCCTTGGGGCGGGAGGGACGACCAATGAGCAGTTCTTC
CASSPLGAGGTTNEQFF
>TRBV6-1|NA|few|TRBJ1-5
TGTGCCAGCAGTGGTCATCTCGGGGGTAGCAATCAGCCCCAGCATTTT
CASSGHLGGSNQPQHF
>TRBV2|TRBD1|NA|TRBJ1-1
TGTGCCAGCAGTTTGACAGGGCAGGCTTTCTTT
CASSLTGQAFF
>TRBV7-2|TRBD2|NA|TRBJ2-3
TGTGCCAGCAGCTTAGCTTGGCGGGAGGCAGATACGCAGTATTTT
CASSLAWREADTQYF
>TRBV9|TRBD2|NA|TRBJ2-3
TGTGCCAGCAGCTTCTTGGGGGACAGCGGGAGGGGAGGAGATACGCAGTATTTT
CASSFLGDSGRGGDTQYF
>TRBV7-2|NA|few|TRBJ2-7
TGTGCCAGCAGCTTTACCGGGACGGACTCCTACGAGCAGTACTTC
CASSFTGTDSYEQYF
>TRBV12-5|NA|NA|TRBJ2-5
TGTGCTAGTGGTCCAGGGGGGGGGAGGCAGACCCAGTACTTC
CASGPGGGRQTQYF
>TRBV18|TRBD1|NA|TRBJ2-3
TGTGCCAGCTCACCCCGGACAGGTGTGGGGGCCGATACGCAGTATTTT
CASSPRTGVGADTQYF
>TRBV5-1|TRBD1|NA|TRBJ2-3
TGCGCCAGCAGCTTGGGTTCCTTGGGACAGCACACAGATACGCAGTATTTT
CASSLGSLGQHTDTQYF
>TRBV20-1|TRBD1|NA|TRBJ1-1
TGCAGTGCCTTGGACAGGTACGAAGCTTTCTTT
CSALDRYEAFF
>TRBV6-1|TRBD1|NA|TRBJ1-1
TGTGCCAGCAGTACCCCTTACAGGGGGCGCGGCTCGGCCACTGAAGCTTTCTTT
CASSTPYRGRGSATEAFF
>TRBV2|NA|few|TRBJ2-5
TGTGCCAGCGTTATAACCGGAAACTCAGAGACCCAGTACTTC
CASVITGNSETQYF
>TRBV20-1|NA|NA|TRBJ2-5
TGCAGTGCTCGCTCAGAGGGGGAGACCCAGTACTTC
CSARSEGETQYF
>TRBV20-1|TRBD1|few|TRBJ1-3
TGCAGTGCCAACAGGGGGCCCGGAAACACCATATATTTT
CSANRGPGNTIYF
>TRBV6-2/TRBV6-3|TRBD2|NA|TRBJ2-1
TGTGCCAGCAGTTTTACTCCGGGACTAGCGGGAGGCGGTAATGAGCAGTTCTTC
CASSFTPGLAGGGNEQFF
>TRBV7-2|NA|few|TRBJ1-1
TGTGCCAGCAGCCCGTTCCCCTCGATGAACACTGAAGCTTTCTTT
CASSPFPSMNTEAFF
>TRBV12-3/TRBV12-4|NA|few|TRBJ1-1
TGTGCCAGCACTGGGGTATGGACTGAAGCTTTCTTT
CASTGVWTEAFF
>TRBV19|NA|NA|TRBJ2-7
TGTGCCAGTAGTATTCAGGGGCCTAGCTCATCGTCCTACGAGCAGTACTTC
CASSIQGPSSSSYEQYF
>TRBV28|NA|NA|TRBJ2-7
TGTGCCAGCACTCCGGGACGGGACTACGAGCAGTACTTC
CASTPGRDYEQYF
>TRBV29-1|TRBD2|many|TRBJ2-1
TGCAGCGAGACTAGCGGACACAATGAGCAGTTCTTC
CSETSGHNEQFF
>TRBV28|NA|NA|TRBJ1-2
TGTGCCAGCAAAGGGTCTAACTATGGCTACACCTTC
CASKGSNYGYTF
>TRBV3-1|NA|NA|TRBJ2-3
TGTGCCAGCAGCCAAGCCACAGATACGCAGTATTTT
CASSQATDTQYF
>TRBV7-9|NA|NA|TRBJ2-6
TGTGCCAGCAGTTCCGGGACTTTAAACTCTGGGGCCAACGTCCTGACTTTC
CASSSGTLNSGANVLTF
>TRBV6-1|TRBD2|NA|TRBJ2-7
TGTGCCAGCACCCTTGGGAGGGCCGGAATCGTGCACTACGAGCAGTACTTC
CASTLGRAGIVHYEQYF
>TRBV20-1|NA|many|TRBJ1-1
TGCAGTGCTAGATCCTCCCCAACAGGCCTCGGGACTGAAGCTTTCTTT
CSARSSPTGLGTEAFF
>TRBV4-1|NA|few|TRBJ2-1
TGCGCCAGCAGCCAAGATGGGAGCGCTGAGCAGTTCTTC
CASSQDGSAEQFF
>TRBV7-8|NA|few|TRBJ1-2
TGTGCCAGCAGCTTCTCAGTTAACTATGGCTACACCTTC
CASSFSVNYGYTF
>TRBV15|NA|NA|TRBJ2-7
TGTGCCACCAGCGGAGGGGGGCTAGCGGTCGAGCAGTACTTC
CATSGGGLAVEQYF
>TRBV20-1|NA|many|TRBJ2-3
TGCAGTGCTAGCCACAGGAAGGGAGATACGCAGTATTTT
CSASHRKGDTQYF
>TRBV19|NA|few|TRBJ1-6
TGTGCCACCCGAGAGGGCACTCGATCACCCCTCCACTTT
CATREGTRSPLHF
>TRBV18|TRBD2|few|TRBJ2-1
TGTGCCAGCTCCCCCACTAGCGGGAGGGCCAGGAAGAAGGGCAGTGAGCAGTTCTTC
CASSPTSGRARKKGSEQFF
>TRBV20-1|TRBD2|NA|TRBJ2-1
TGCAGTGCCCACAAAATACTAGCGGGACTAAACAATGAGCAGTTCTTC
CSAHKILAGLNNEQFF
>TRBV5-5|NA|NA|TRBJ2-3
TGTGCCAGCAGCTTGAGAGGGGCTTCAGATACGCAGTATTTT
CASSLRGASDTQYF
>TRBV7-6|NA|few|TRBJ2-7
TGTGCCAGCAGCTCAGACCTCTACGAGCAGTACTTC
CASSSDLYEQYF
>TRBV7-9|NA|few|TRBJ2-6
TGTGCCAGCAGCCCCGATCCCACGCCCTCTGGGGCCAACGTCCTGACTTTC
CASSPDPTPSGANVLTF
>TRBV7-2|NA|few|TRBJ2-7
TGTGCCAGCAGCTTGAGTCATTTCTACGAGCAGTACTTC
CASSLSHFYEQYF
>TRBV10-3|TRBD2|few|TRBJ2-5
TGTGCCCACGGGGGGGATGCGGAGACCCAGTACTTC
CAHGGDAETQYF
>TRBV14|TRBD2|few|TRBJ2-1
TGTGCCAGCAGCCAAGATTGGAGGACTAGCGGGTCCAATGAGCAGTTCTTC
CASSQDWRTSGSNEQFF
>TRBV6-1|NA|many|TRBJ1-2
TGTGCCAGCAGGACGACCAGACAGGCCCTATCCCAATCGGAAGGCTACACCTTC
CASRTTRQALSQSEGYTF
>TRBV12-3/TRBV12-4|NA|few|TRBJ1-1
TGTGCCAGCAGTTTACAGGTGACCATGAACACTGAAGCTTTCTTT
CASSLQVTMNTEAFF
>TRBV12-3/TRBV12-4|NA|NA|TRBJ2-7
TGTGCCAGCAGCTATTGGACACTCCCCCAGGACGAGCAGTACTTC
CASSYWTLPQDEQYF
>TRBV7-6|NA|NA|TRBJ2-5
TGTGCCAGCAGCTTAGCTCCTAAAATAGAGACCCAGTACTTC
CASSLAPKIETQYF
>TRBV27|TRBD1|few|TRBJ2-7
TGTGCCAGCAGTTTACGTGGGACAGATTCCTACGAGCAGTACTTC
CASSLRGTDSYEQYF
>TRBV7-2|TRBD1|few|TRBJ1-5
TGTGCCAGCAGCTTACGAGGGGGCAGGGTCAATCAGCCCCAGCATTTT
CASSLRGGRVNQPQHF
>TRBV7-2|NA|NA|TRBJ2-5
TGTGCCAGCAGCGCCTACAGGGAAGAGACCCAGTACTTC
CASSAYREETQYF
>TRBV2|NA|NA|TRBJ2-7
TGTGCCAGCAGTGAAAAGCGGGTGAGCTCCTACGAGCAGTACTTC
CASSEKRVSSYEQYF
>TRBV5-8|NA|many|TRBJ2-4
TGTGCCAGCAGCCCTCTTCGGGTCGAAGCCAAAAACATTCAGTACTTC
CASSPLRVEAKNIQYF